Each of the 19 T cell receptor beta chains below was sequenced from the same sample in a study of T cell changes during pregnancy in multiple sclerosis. The repertoire was sequenced with immunoSEQ multiplex PCR; TCRdb's copy has only in-frame clones and lacks some. The sample lists about 36,000 clones, 93% seen once, with over 0.4% in the top ten. The starting material was CD4+ T cells from peripheral blood mononuclear cells, obtained in the first trimester of pregnancy. These receptors came from a female donor with multiple sclerosis, enrolled in a pregnancy study.

The CDR3 here is CASSLGRANTEAFF. The CDR3, as DNA: TGTGCCAGCAGCTTAGGACGAGCGAACACTGAAGCTTTCTTT. This chain connects TRBV13 to TRBJ1-1; D is uncertain. The CDR3 totals 14 residues. Germline values: CDR1 PRHDT, CDR2 FYEKMQ (reference sequence). The ends were cut back, 0 bases at V and 1 base at J, with 6 bases in the middle.

The chain joins TRBV19 to TRBJ1-1; D unclear. The CDR3 covers 13 residues. The germline gives CDR1 LNHDA, CDR2 SQIVND (reference sequence). The V gene lost 3 bases and the J gene lost 2 bases, with 7 bases spanning the gap. The CDR3 DNA reads as TGTGCCAGTAGTATGAAGCGAAACACTGAAGCTTTCTTT. This sequence encodes CASSMKRNTEAFF.

The V gene is TRBV2, the J gene TRBJ1-6, with a tentative D call TRBD1 (5 bases). This CDR3 comprises 15 residues. Germline V gene sequence: CDR1 SNHLY, CDR2 FYNNEI. Trimming removed 2 bases at V and 16 bases at J, with 21 bases between. The CDR3 nucleotides are TGTGCCAGCAGTGAAAGGGCCATTGGGGCGTTCGTGCTCCACTTT. This translates into CASSERAIGAFVLHF.

J is TRBJ2-5 and V is TRBV5-1, with 8 bases lining up with TRBD2. The end of the DNA is better explained by TRBJ2-7, so the J call may be wrong. The CDR3 contains 18 residues. CDR1 SGHRS and CDR2 YFSETQ come from the germline V gene. This CDR3 is CASSLWSLPSGRIYEQYF. CDR3 coding DNA: TGCGCCAGCAGCTTGTGGTCTCTTCCCAGCGGGAGAATCTACGAGCAGTACTTC.

CDR3 bases: TGTGCCAGCAGTTACCAGGGGATGGTAGGGAATTCACCCCTCCACTTT. Translated: CASSYQGMVGNSPLHF. The J gene is TRBJ1-6, the V gene TRBV6-5; tentatively, D is TRBD1 (6 bases). CDR1 is MNHEY and CDR2 is SVGAGI in the germline V gene. V shed 2 bases and J shed 7 bases, with 15 bases lying between them. The CDR3 runs 16 residues.

V gene TRBV19 combines with J gene TRBJ2-7, with 13 bases that match TRBD2. CDR1 and CDR2 (germline): LNHDA, SQIVND (reference sequence). Trimming took 3 bases from V and 6 from J; bases not matched to a gene: 14. This CDR3 is built from 18 residues. CDR3 DNA sequence: TGTGCCAGTAGTATTGAATACCCCGGGACTAGCGGGGAATTCGAGCAGTACTTC. It translates to CASSIEYPGTSGEFEQYF.

The gene calls are TRBV5-1 and TRBJ2-3; 13 bases align to TRBD2. Looked up from germline, CDR1 is SGHRS and CDR2 is YFSETQ. The V segment lost 3 bases and the J segment 6 bases; nucleotides outside the gene matches: 13. The CDR3 is 18 amino acids. This CDR3 reads CASSSVLTSGGQGDTQYF. In DNA form, the CDR3 reads TGCGCCAGCAGCTCCGTCCTGACTAGCGGGGGGCAGGGGGATACGCAGTATTTT.

A few counts support this clone. The chain has TRBV19 and TRBJ2-7; 7 bases agree with TRBD1. CDR1 LNHDA and CDR2 SQIVND come from the germline V gene (reference sequence). Trimming cost V 4 bases and J 6 bases; bases outside gene matches: 6. The CDR3 extends over 13 amino acids. The CDR3 DNA sequence: TGTGCCAGTAGTACGCGACAGGGATTCGAGCAGTACTTC. This gives the protein CASSTRQGFEQYF.

V gene TRBV19 combines with J gene TRBJ1-5; possible D gene TRBD1, 5 bases. The germline V and J ends were trimmed by 3 bases and 6 bases, with 15 bases remaining between them. The CDR3 loop spans 15 amino acids. The germline V gene encodes CDR1 LNHDA and CDR2 SQIVND (reference sequence). Here the CDR3 DNA reads TGTGCCAGTAGTATGACAGACACAACACTTCAGCCCCAGCATTTT. Translated: CASSMTDTTLQPQHF.

The genes are TRBV7-3 and TRBJ2-1; weak D call: TRBD2 (6 bases). CDR3 size: 13 residues. Trimming stripped 5 bases from V and 10 bases from J, with 15 bases between. Germline V gene sequence: CDR1 SGHTA, CDR2 FQGTGA. For the CDR3, the DNA is TGTGCCAGCAGCCTGGCTCCAGGAGGGGAGCAGTTCTTC. Amino acid sequence: CASSLAPGGEQFF.

This chain connects TRBV28 to TRBJ2-6, with no clear D. Germline CDR1 reads MDHEN; CDR2 reads SYDVKM. V was clipped by 1 base and J by 2 bases, with 6 bases between them. The CDR3 spans 15 residues. CDR3 sequence: CASSLLGAGANVLTF. The CDR3 DNA is TGTGCCAGCAGTTTATTAGGAGCTGGGGCCAACGTCCTGACTTTC.

The V and J genes are TRBV27 and TRBJ1-2; TRBD1 is a possible D gene (6 bases). CDR1 is MNHEY and CDR2 is SMNVEV in the germline V gene (reference sequence). Trimming shortened V by 5 bases and J by 2 bases, and 21 bases separated the two germline ends. This CDR3 contains 17 residues. The CDR3 reads CASSPSRSRGVNYGYTF. CDR3 bases: TGTGCCAGCAGTCCAAGTCGGAGCAGGGGAGTGAACTATGGCTACACCTTC.

The chain has TRBV6-1 and TRBJ2-7; 7 positions match TRBD1. This CDR3 spans 16 amino acids. From germline, CDR1 is MNHNS and CDR2 SASEGT. Trimming at V came to 3 bases and at J to 6 bases, leaving 14 bases not matched to a gene. DNA of the CDR3: TGTGCCAGCAGTGAGACCTGGGCCTCCTCAGGGGGCGAGCAGTACTTC. Its translation is CASSETWASSGGEQYF.

The V call is TRBV6-6, the J call TRBJ2-3; maybe TRBD2 (6 bases). CDR3 length: 12 amino acids. Germline V gene data show CDR1 as MNHNY and CDR2 as SVGAGI (reference sequence). The germline V and J ends were trimmed by 7 bases and 14 bases, with 19 bases remaining between them. The CDR3 here is CASTSGLPQVYF. In DNA, the CDR3 is TGTGCCAGCACCTCGGGACTTCCACAAGTGTATTTT.

V gene TRBV7-9 combines with J gene TRBJ2-7; D call uncertain. The length of the CDR3 is 13 residues. Germline V gene sequence: CDR1 SEHNR, CDR2 FQNEAQ (reference sequence). Deletions cut 2 bases from V and 1 base from J, with 6 bases between. CDR3 sequence reads: CASSLITSYEQYF. The CDR3 nucleotides are TGTGCCAGCAGCTTAATCACATCCTACGAGCAGTACTTC.

The chain employs TRBV7-3 and TRBJ2-3; D is perhaps TRBD1 (5 bases). The CDR3 spans 16 residues. The germline V gene encodes CDR1 SGHTA and CDR2 FQGTGA. With 2 bases removed from V and 4 bases from J, the gap between germline ends came to 16 bases. The CDR3 loop is CASSLGWAGLADTQYF. The CDR3 nucleotides read TGTGCCAGCAGCTTAGGTTGGGCAGGGTTGGCAGATACGCAGTATTTT.

V gene TRBV27 combines with J gene TRBJ2-7; maybe TRBD2 (6 bases). The CDR3 is 17 residues long. The germline V and J ends were trimmed by 5 bases and 3 bases, with 23 bases remaining between them. Germline loops: CDR1 MNHEY, CDR2 SMNVEV (reference sequence). CDR3 loop: CASSPRGSGVPFYEQYF. Written as DNA, the CDR3 is TGTGCCAGCAGTCCTCGGGGTAGCGGAGTCCCCTTCTACGAGCAGTACTTC.

The rearrangement links TRBV5-5 to TRBJ2-2, with TRBD1 matching 7 bases. Germline CDR1 is SGHKS and CDR2 is YYEKEE (reference sequence). The CDR3 spans 16 residues. Germline trimming cut 4 bases from V and 0 bases from J; bases unmatched to any gene: 6. Here the CDR3 DNA reads TGTGCCAGCAGCGCGGCCCAGGGGGCGAACACCGGGGAGCTGTTTTTT. Protein sequence: CASSAAQGANTGELFF.

The chain combines TRBV19 with TRBJ2-3; 9 positions match TRBD2. CDR3 length equals 16 residues. Per the germline V gene, CDR1 is LNHDA and CDR2 is SQIVND (reference sequence). V lost 6 bases and J lost 4; bases outside the gene matches: 11. CDR3 in DNA: TGTGCCAGTAGGCTGAATAGCGGGAGCAGGGCAGATACGCAGTATTTT. The encoded protein is CASRLNSGSRADTQYF. The entire variable domain, with the rest obtained from reference TRBV19 and TRBJ2-3, is as follows: DGGITQSPKYLFRKEGQNVTLSCEQNLNHDAMYWYRQDPGQGLRLIYYSQIVNDFQKGDIAEGYSVSREKKESFPLTVTSAQKNPTAFYLCASRLNSGSRADTQYFGPGTRLTVL.